This T cell receptor (beta chain) was recovered during a study of neurological immune-mediated disorders. The study's findings and limits: HTLV-1-associated myelopathy had the most TCR clonal expansion, whereas multiple sclerosis had the least (lower than in healthy controls).

The V and J ends lost 3 bases and 2 bases respectively, with 14 bases between them. The CDR3 has 15 residues. Germline loops: CDR1 DFQATT, CDR2 SNEGSKA (reference sequence). Time point here: longitudinal time-point 1 (baseline). MiXCR was run by TCRdb on the 5' RACE reads, yielding one entry per CDR3 protein. The sample has about 49,000 distinct CDR3 sequences, about 9% seen once. This clonotype came up a few times. Its specificity is not known. The chain is built from TRBV20-1 and TRBJ1-3; unclear D gene. The TCR comes from a woman aged 40 to 50 in good health. Source material: PBMCs. CDR3 in DNA: TGCAGTGCTAGTGGCGGGCCCCCACCTGGAAACACCATATATTTT. Encoded protein: CSASGGPPPGNTIYF.